Below are 7 T cell receptor beta chains sequenced from a single sample in a study of vaccination and CD4 T cells after COVID-19. Documented treatment: approximately nine-day PBMC culture with coronavirus spike peptide pools or control peptides (ViraFEST assay). Researchers used the Oncomine TCR Beta short-read assay to sequence DNA from cultured CD4+ T cells. MiXCR, run by TCRdb on the PCR reads, gives a single entry per CDR3 protein. The sample shows approximately 6,400 distinct CDR3 sequences, 74% of them seen only once. These receptors' targets are unknown. The sample was CD4+ T cells from blood, cultured in vitro. Receptors originate from a human donor who had recovered from COVID-19.

The chain recombines TRBV28 with TRBJ1-2, with D possibly TRBD1 on 5 matching bases. This CDR3 contains 13 residues. V was pared by 7 bases and J by 4 bases, with 13 bases between. Looked up from germline, CDR1 is MDHEN and CDR2 is SYDVKM. CDR3 sequence reads: CASTTDSFYGYTF. CDR3 sequence (DNA): TGTGCCAGCACGACTGACAGCTTCTATGGCTACACCTTC.

V usage is TRBV6-1 and J usage is TRBJ2-2; D uncertain. Trimming took 6 bases from V and 0 from J, leaving 14 bases between them. CDR1 MNHNS and CDR2 SASEGT come from the germline V gene. This CDR3 has 16 amino acids. The CDR3 here is CASSPARSANTGELFF. CDR3 nucleotide sequence: TGTGCCAGCAGCCCCGCTAGGAGCGCGAACACCGGGGAGCTGTTTTTT.

CDR3 coding DNA: TGTGCCAGCAGTCTCTTAGGGGGGCAAGGTGGTTACGAGCAGTACTTC. Translating it yields CASSLLGGQGGYEQYF. The chain recombines TRBV6-1 with TRBJ2-7; perhaps D is TRBD1 or TRBD2 (6 bases each). Germline V gene sequence: CDR1 MNHNS, CDR2 SASEGT. The V end was cut by 5 bases, the J end by 4 bases, with 21 bases between. CDR3 length: 16 residues.

The chain employs TRBV20-1 and TRBJ2-7, with TRBD1 matching over 7 bases. The CDR3 loop spans 13 amino acids. Trimming at V came to 5 bases and at J to 7 bases, leaving 11 bases not matched to a gene. CDR1 is DFQATT and CDR2 is SNEGSKA in the germline V gene (reference sequence). The CDR3, as DNA: TGCAGTGCTTCACAGGGGCCGCAGAGGGAGCAGTACTTC. This gives the protein CSASQGPQREQYF.

The chain recombines TRBV7-2 with TRBJ1-2, with D maybe TRBD1 (5 bases). The germline V gene encodes CDR1 SGHTA and CDR2 FQGNSA. The CDR3 has 14 amino acids. V was cut by 1 base and J by 4 bases, with 10 bases left in between. The CDR3 DNA sequence: TGTGCCAGCAGCTTAGGTGGGGGAGTCTATGGCTACACCTTC. Residues: CASSLGGGVYGYTF.

The chain combines TRBV9 with TRBJ1-1, with D possibly matching TRBD1 (5 bases). Germline CDR1 and CDR2: SGDLS and YYNGEE. The CDR3 has 14 amino acids. The V gene lost 3 bases and the J gene lost 0 bases, with 9 bases spanning the gap. The CDR3: CASSAGGMNTEAFF. The CDR3 bases are TGTGCCAGCAGCGCGGGGGGGATGAACACTGAAGCTTTCTTT. The full variable domain, in which reference TRBV9 and TRBJ1-1 provide the parts outside the CDR3, is DSGVTQTPKHLITATGQRVTLRCSPRSGDLSVYWYQQSLDQGLQFLIQYYNGEERAKGNILERFSAQQFPDLHSELNLSSLELGDSALYFCASSAGGMNTEAFFGQGTRLTVV.

CDR3 in DNA: TGTGCCAGCAGTGTTGCAGTCTTCTATGGCTACACCTTC. This translates into CASSVAVFYGYTF. The gene calls are TRBV2 and TRBJ1-2; no clear D gene. CDR3 length: 13 amino acids. V lost 4 bases to trimming and J lost 4 bases, with 10 bases between them. Germline lookup yields CDR1 SNHLY and CDR2 FYNNEI.